The clone carrying this T cell receptor (beta chain) came up many times. Its antigen remains unknown. This sample is drawn from a study of early T cells in non-severe SARS-CoV-2 infection. About the study: With bulk RNA from unsorted whole blood as input, sequencing yielded unpaired chains. Study-wide results and caveats: Using VDJdb, the matching emphasized anti-spike CD8 responses while missing private and CD4 specificities.

Individually, cDNA molecules had unique molecular identifiers attached to them. MiXCR, applied by TCRdb to the 5' RACE reads, yields one record per CDR3 protein. The profile shows roughly 16,000 distinct CDR3 sequences, about 5% of them singletons. The germline V gene has CDR1 DFQATT and CDR2 SNEGSKA (reference sequence). V shed 2 bases and J 7 bases; nucleotides not matched to a gene: 13. This CDR3 spans 16 amino acids. Sequencing used whole blood. The clonotype was recovered from an adult who was a healthcare worker with PCR-confirmed SARS-CoV-2 infection or an uninfected control (not recorded which). The rearrangement joins TRBV20-1 to TRBJ2-1; 8 bases fit TRBD1. For the CDR3, the DNA is TGCAGTGCTAGATTTTTAGGACAGGGTCCGTGGAATGAGCAGTTCTTC. Translating gives CSARFLGQGPWNEQFF.